This T cell receptor (beta chain) was profiled in a study of T cell responses to AZD1222 COVID-19 vaccine. Broader study findings: Spike as a whole was targeted by vaccine-associated CD4 TCRs, dominant at 160-218 and 743-854. Spike-specific TCR breadth and depth both grew after two AZD1222 doses. Clonal diversity was possibly underestimated, and white British individuals and females predominated among donors.

The length of the CDR3 is 14 residues. Germline CDR1 is SSHAT and CDR2 is FNYEAQ (reference sequence). A remark on this clone: Its antigen remains unidentified. One end of the junction is discordant with germline, which a read error may explain.

The table came from immunoSEQ multiplex PCR; TCRdb's copy has only in-frame clones and leaves some out. The table shows around 140,000 clones, with about 91% occurring only once. This rearrangement joins TRBV7-7 to TRBJ2-2; a weak D match, TRBD1 (5 bases). The starting material was peripheral blood, obtained on day 0 of AZD1222 vaccination. This clonotype was obtained from an adult in good health. CDR3 nucleotides: TGTGCTAGCAGCTTTGGCGCAGGGTCCGGGGAGCTGTTTTTT. Translation: CASSFGAGSGELFF.